The rows below give T cell receptor beta chains drawn from one sample of a study of blood T cell repertoires in COVID-19. This table comes from immunoSEQ multiplex PCR, and its TCRdb copy is limited to in-frame clones, with some not included. Among 330,000 or so clones, over 80% were seen once, and the ten largest hold around 9.9%. Sequenced sample: peripheral blood. The origin of the receptors is a man aged 25-40 years with COVID-19, enrolled during active disease. Each CDR3 is given with its conserved first and last residue. D genes are given only for firm matches. Size is omitted from some rows. Given values are once, few, many or a class for expanded clones.

>TRBV7-3|16|NA|TRBJ2-2|TRBD1
CASSRPQGVATGELFF
TGTGCCAGCAGCCGTCCACAGGGGGTGGCGACCGGGGAGCTGTTTTTT
>TRBV10-3|17|NA|TRBJ2-7|TRBD2
CAISEPRTSGGAYEQYF
TGTGCCATCAGTGAGCCCCGGACTAGCGGAGGGGCCTACGAGCAGTACTTC
>TRBV19|15|NA|TRBJ2-3|TRBD1
CASSTLQGATDTQYF
TGTGCCAGTAGTACCCTACAGGGGGCCACAGATACGCAGTATTTT
>TRBV5-4|14|NA|TRBJ2-7|TRBD1
CASSRDRGSYEQYF
TGTGCCAGCAGCCGGGACAGGGGGTCCTACGAGCAGTACTTC
>TRBV9|16|NA|TRBJ2-1|TRBD2
CASSGQLAGVYNEQFF
TGTGCCAGCAGCGGTCAACTAGCGGGGGTTTACAATGAGCAGTTCTTC
>TRBV7-2|14|NA|TRBJ1-3|TRBD1
CASSVDRERNTIYF
TGTGCCAGCAGCGTCGACAGGGAAAGAAACACCATATATTTT
>TRBV7-8|18|once|TRBJ1-4|NA
CASSLYVVAGTTNEKLFF
TGTGCCAGCAGCTTATACGTGGTGGCGGGGACAACTAATGAAAAACTGTTTTTT
>TRBV19|16|NA|TRBJ1-1|TRBD1
CASSSRQGVMNTEAFF
TGTGCCAGTAGTTCTCGACAGGGGGTCATGAACACTGAAGCTTTCTTT
>TRBV7-9|14|few|TRBJ1-1|NA
CASSLQRRDTEAFF
TGTGCCAGCAGCTTACAAAGGAGGGACACTGAAGCTTTCTTT
>TRBV28|16|once|TRBJ1-3|NA
CASSSSSGGTRNTIYF
TGTGCCAGCAGTTCTTCCTCGGGGGGGACGCGTAACACCATATATTTT
>TRBV27|14|NA|TRBJ2-7|TRBD2
CASSFGGRDYEQYF
TGTGCCAGCAGTTTTGGCGGGAGAGACTACGAGCAGTACTTC
>TRBV5-5|14|NA|TRBJ2-3|TRBD2
CASSLELAVDTQYF
TGTGCCAGCAGCTTGGAACTAGCGGTAGATACGCAGTATTTT
>TRBV6-5|16|NA|TRBJ2-7|NA
CASSYSLQARGYEQYF
TGTGCCAGCAGTTACTCCCTCCAGGCTCGGGGATACGAGCAGTACTTC
>TRBV19|14|NA|TRBJ2-1|TRBD2
CASSIWTSLDEQFF
TGTGCCAGTAGTATCTGGACTAGTTTGGATGAGCAGTTCTTC
>TRBV3-1/TRBV3-2|14|NA|TRBJ1-6|TRBD1
CASTEQGWDSPLHF
TGTGCCAGCACCGAACAGGGGTGGGATTCACCCCTCCACTTT
>TRBV15|15|NA|TRBJ2-7|TRBD1
CATQKGDREGNEQYF
TGTGCCACCCAAAAAGGGGACAGGGAGGGTAACGAGCAGTACTTC
>TRBV28|16|NA|TRBJ1-4|TRBD1
CASNPIPQGADGKLFF
TGTGCCAGCAACCCGATTCCCCAGGGGGCGGACGGAAAACTGTTTTTT
>TRBV23-1|12|NA|TRBJ2-4|NA
CASSQSENIQYF
TGCGCCAGCAGTCAATCCGAAAACATTCAGTACTTC
>TRBV10-3|14|NA|TRBJ2-4|NA
CAISVRREENIQYF
TGTGCCATCAGTGTTCGCAGGGAGGAAAACATTCAGTACTTC
>TRBV15|14|NA|TRBJ1-4|NA
CATGGGPTNEKLFF
TGTGCCACCGGGGGGGGCCCTACTAATGAAAAACTGTTTTTT
>TRBV28|20|NA|TRBJ2-2|TRBD2
CASSFSPGLTSALNTGELFF
TGTGCCAGCAGTTTTTCTCCCGGCCTGACTAGCGCCCTTAACACCGGGGAGCTGTTTTTT
>TRBV18|14|NA|TRBJ1-4|NA
CASSPPYGGEKLFF
TGTGCCAGCTCACCACCGTACGGGGGGGAAAAACTGTTTTTT
>TRBV6-5|13|NA|TRBJ2-1|NA
CASRATVYNEQFF
TGTGCCAGCAGGGCCACAGTCTACAATGAGCAGTTCTTC
>TRBV7-3|14|NA|TRBJ2-5|NA
CASSLDRSQETQYF
TGTGCCAGCAGCTTAGATAGATCCCAAGAGACCCAGTACTTC
>TRBV19|15|NA|TRBJ1-2|NA
CASSIVGQLNYGYTF
TGTGCCAGTAGTATAGTTGGGCAGCTTAACTATGGCTACACCTTC